This T cell receptor (beta chain) was documented in a study of blood T cells in healthy people across ages. Turning to the study itself: About one barcoded beta molecule per two T cells was captured by template switching. General study results and limits: Bulk PBMC profiling left naive and antigen-experienced comparisons inconclusive. Long-lived and aged donors differed, with more naive CD4+ cells and higher diversity in the long-lived.

This clonotype was observed at least ten times. Its antigen is not identified. V was clipped by 0 bases and J by 3 bases, with 12 bases between them. The germline V gene has CDR1 MGHRA and CDR2 YSYEKL. This CDR3 has 15 amino acids. Combining a sample-barcoded 5' primer with a J-beta primer mix, a second PCR ran for 7 to 11 cycles. Through a template-switch adaptor with 12 random nucleotides, each cDNA molecule received a tag. TCRdb recomputed calls from the 5' RACE reads with MiXCR, one row per CDR3 protein. The table has about 1.6 million distinct CDR3 sequences, around 35% seen once. The chain combines TRBV4-1 with TRBJ2-7; a possible D gene is TRBD1 (6 bases). The sequence derives from a woman aged 25 to 39 in good health. Sequenced: blood. CDR3 coding DNA: TGCGCCAGCAGCCAAGACGGGACATTGTACTACGAGCAGTACTTC. This sequence encodes CASSQDGTLYYEQYF.